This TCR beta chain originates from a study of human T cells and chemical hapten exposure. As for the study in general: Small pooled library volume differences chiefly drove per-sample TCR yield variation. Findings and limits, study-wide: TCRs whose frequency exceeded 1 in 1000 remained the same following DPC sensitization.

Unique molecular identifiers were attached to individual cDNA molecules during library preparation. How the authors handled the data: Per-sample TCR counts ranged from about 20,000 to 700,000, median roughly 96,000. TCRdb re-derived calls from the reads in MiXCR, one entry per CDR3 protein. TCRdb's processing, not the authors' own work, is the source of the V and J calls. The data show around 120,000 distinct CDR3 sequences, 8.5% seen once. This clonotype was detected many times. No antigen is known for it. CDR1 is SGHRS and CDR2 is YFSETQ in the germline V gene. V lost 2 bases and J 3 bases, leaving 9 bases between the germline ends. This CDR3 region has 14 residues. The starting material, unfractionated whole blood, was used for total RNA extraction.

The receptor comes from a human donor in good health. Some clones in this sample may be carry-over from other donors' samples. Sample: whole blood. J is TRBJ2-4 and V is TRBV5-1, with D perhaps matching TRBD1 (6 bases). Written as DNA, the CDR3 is TGCGCCAGCAGCTTACAACAGGGCAAAAACATTCAGTACTTC. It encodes CASSLQQGKNIQYF. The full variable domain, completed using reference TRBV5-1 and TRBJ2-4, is KAGVTQTPRYLIKTRGQQVTLSCSPISGHRSVSWYQQTPGQGLQFLFEYFSETQRNKGNFPGRFSGRQFSNSRSEMNVSTLELGDSALYLCASSLQQGKNIQYFGAGTRLSVL.